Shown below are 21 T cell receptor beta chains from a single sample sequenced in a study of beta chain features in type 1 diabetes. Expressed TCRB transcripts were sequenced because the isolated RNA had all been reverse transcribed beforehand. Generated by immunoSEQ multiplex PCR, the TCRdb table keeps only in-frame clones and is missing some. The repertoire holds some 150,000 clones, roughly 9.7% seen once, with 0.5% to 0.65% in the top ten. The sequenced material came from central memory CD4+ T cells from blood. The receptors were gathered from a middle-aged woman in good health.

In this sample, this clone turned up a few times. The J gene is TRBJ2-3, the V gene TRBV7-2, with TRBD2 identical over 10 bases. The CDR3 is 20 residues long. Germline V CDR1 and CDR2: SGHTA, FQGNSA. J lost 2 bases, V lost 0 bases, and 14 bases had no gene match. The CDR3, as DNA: TGTGCCAGCAGCTTAGCCCTGTTTTTCGTACTAGCGGGGAACACAGATACGCAGTATTTT. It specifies CASSLALFFVLAGNTDTQYF. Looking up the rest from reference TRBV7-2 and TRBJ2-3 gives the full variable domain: GAGVSQSPSNKVTEKGKDVELRCDPISGHTALYWYRQSLGQGLEFLIYFQGNSAPDKSGLPSDRFSAERTGGSVSTLTIQRTQQEDSAVYLCASSLALFFVLAGNTDTQYFGPGTRLTVL.

CDR3 coding DNA: TGTGCCAGCAGCTTAGATGGGACAGGGGTAGGCGAGACCCAGTACTTC. Protein sequence: CASSLDGTGVGETQYF. The chain recombines TRBV11-2 with TRBJ2-5, with 10 bases fitting TRBD1. The V and J ends lost 0 bases and 5 bases, in that order; junction bases with no gene match: 6. Germline CDR1 SGHAT, CDR2 FQNNGV. The CDR3 contains 16 residues.

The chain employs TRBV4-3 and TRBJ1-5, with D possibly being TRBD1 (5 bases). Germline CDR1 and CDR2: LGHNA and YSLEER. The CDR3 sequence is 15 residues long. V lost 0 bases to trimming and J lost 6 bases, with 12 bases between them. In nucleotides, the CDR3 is TGCGCCAGCAGCCAAGATTCCCAGGGATCTCAGCCCCAGCATTTT. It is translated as CASSQDSQGSQPQHF.

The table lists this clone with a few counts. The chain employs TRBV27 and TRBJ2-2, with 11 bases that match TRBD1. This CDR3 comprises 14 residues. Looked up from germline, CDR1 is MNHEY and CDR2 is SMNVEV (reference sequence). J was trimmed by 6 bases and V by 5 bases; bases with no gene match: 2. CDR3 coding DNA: TGTGCCAGCAGTGGACAGGGGGCATCCGGGGAGCTGTTTTTT. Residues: CASSGQGASGELFF.

The CDR3 DNA reads as TGCGCCAGCAGCGCCCGACAGACGGATGGCTACACCTTC. It codes for CASSARQTDGYTF. The chain carries TRBV10-1 and TRBJ1-2; maybe TRBD1 (5 bases). Germline-derived CDR1 and CDR2 are WNHNN and SYGVQD (reference sequence). The CDR3 contains 13 residues. V shed 6 bases and J shed 6 bases, with 14 bases lying between them.

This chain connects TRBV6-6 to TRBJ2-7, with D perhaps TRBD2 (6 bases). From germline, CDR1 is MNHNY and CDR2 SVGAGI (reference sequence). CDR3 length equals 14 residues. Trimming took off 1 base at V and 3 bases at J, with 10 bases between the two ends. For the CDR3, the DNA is TGTGCCAGCAGTTACTATCGGGGGAACTACGAGCAGTACTTC. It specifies CASSYYRGNYEQYF.

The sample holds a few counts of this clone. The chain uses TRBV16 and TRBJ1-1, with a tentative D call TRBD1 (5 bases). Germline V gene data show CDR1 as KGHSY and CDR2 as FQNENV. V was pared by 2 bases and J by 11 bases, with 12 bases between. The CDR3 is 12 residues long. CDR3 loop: CASSQPRQIAFF. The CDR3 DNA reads TGTGCCAGCAGCCAACCCAGACAGATCGCTTTCTTT.

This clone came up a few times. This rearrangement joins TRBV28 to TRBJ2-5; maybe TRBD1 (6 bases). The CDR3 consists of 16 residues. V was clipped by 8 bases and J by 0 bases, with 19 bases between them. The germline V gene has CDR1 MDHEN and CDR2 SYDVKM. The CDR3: CASATTLGQYQETQYF. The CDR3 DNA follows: TGTGCCAGCGCGACCACTCTAGGACAGTACCAAGAGACCCAGTACTTC.

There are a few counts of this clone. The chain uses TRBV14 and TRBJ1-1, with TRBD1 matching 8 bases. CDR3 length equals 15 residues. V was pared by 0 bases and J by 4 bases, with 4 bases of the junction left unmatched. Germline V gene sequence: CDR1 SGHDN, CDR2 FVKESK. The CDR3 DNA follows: TGTGCCAGCAGCCAAGATCCAGGGGGCGTCACTGAAGCTTTCTTT. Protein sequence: CASSQDPGGVTEAFF.

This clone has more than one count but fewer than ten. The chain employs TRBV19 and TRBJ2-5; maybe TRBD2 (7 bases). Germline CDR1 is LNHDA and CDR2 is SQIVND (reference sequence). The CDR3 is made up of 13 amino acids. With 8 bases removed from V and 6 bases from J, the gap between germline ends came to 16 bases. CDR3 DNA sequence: TGTGCCAGTGGGGAAGGGGGGGCAAAGACCCAGTACTTC. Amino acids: CASGEGGAKTQYF.

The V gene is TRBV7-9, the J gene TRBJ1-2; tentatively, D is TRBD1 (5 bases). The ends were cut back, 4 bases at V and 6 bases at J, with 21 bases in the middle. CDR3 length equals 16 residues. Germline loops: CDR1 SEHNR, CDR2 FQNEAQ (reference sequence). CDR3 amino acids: CASSSRFGGGNDGYTF. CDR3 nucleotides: TGTGCCAGCAGCTCCCGCTTTGGGGGGGGAAATGATGGCTACACCTTC.

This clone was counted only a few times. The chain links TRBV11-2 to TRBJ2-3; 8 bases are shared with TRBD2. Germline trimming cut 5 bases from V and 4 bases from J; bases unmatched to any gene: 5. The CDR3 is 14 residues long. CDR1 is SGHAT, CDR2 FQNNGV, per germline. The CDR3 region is CASSPTGGADTQYF. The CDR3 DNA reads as TGTGCCAGCAGCCCGACCGGGGGGGCAGATACGCAGTATTTT.

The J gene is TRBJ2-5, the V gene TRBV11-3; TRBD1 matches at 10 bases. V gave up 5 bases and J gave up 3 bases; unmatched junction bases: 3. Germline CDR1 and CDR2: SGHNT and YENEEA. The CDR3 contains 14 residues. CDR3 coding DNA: TGTGCCAGCAGCGTCGGACAGGGGGAAGAGACCCAGTACTTC. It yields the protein CASSVGQGEETQYF.

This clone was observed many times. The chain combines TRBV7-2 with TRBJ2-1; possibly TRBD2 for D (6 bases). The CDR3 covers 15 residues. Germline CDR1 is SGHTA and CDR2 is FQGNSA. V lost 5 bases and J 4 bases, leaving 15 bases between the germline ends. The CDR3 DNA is TGTGCCAGCAGCGTGATAAGCGGACTATACAATGAGCAGTTCTTC. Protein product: CASSVISGLYNEQFF.

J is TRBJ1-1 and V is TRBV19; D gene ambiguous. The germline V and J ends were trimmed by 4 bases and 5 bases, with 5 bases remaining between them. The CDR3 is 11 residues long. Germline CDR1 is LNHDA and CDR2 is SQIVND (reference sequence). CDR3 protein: CASSRRTEAFF. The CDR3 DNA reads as TGTGCCAGTAGTAGGAGGACTGAAGCTTTCTTT.

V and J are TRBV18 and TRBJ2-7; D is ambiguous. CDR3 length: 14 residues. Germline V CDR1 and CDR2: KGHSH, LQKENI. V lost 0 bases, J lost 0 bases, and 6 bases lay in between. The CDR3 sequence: CASSPPYSSYEQYF. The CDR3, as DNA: TGTGCCAGCTCACCACCGTACAGCTCCTACGAGCAGTACTTC.

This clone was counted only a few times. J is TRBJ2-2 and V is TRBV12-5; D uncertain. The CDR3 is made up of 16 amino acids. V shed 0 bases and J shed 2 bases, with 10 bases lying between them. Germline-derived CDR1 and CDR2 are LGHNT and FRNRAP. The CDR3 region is CASGLVRDTNTGELFF. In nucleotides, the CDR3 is TGTGCTAGTGGTTTGGTAAGAGACACCAACACCGGGGAGCTGTTTTTT.

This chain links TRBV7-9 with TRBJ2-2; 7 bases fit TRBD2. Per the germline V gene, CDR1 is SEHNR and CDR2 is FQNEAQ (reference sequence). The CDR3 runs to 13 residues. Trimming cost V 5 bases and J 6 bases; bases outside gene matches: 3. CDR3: CASSAGGSGELFF. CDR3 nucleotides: TGTGCCAGCAGCGCCGGGGGGTCCGGGGAGCTGTTTTTT. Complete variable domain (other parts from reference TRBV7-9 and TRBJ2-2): DTGVSQNPRHKITKRGQNVTFRCDPISEHNRLYWYRQTLGQGPEFLTYFQNEAQLEKSRLLSDRFSAERPKGSFSTLEIQRTEQGDSAMYLCASSAGGSGELFFGEGSRLTVL.

The CDR3 DNA is TGTGCCAGCAGCTCGGGACTAGCGGGGGGAACCGGGGAGCTGTTTTTT. Residues: CASSSGLAGGTGELFF. The chain is built from TRBV11-2 and TRBJ2-2; the match to TRBD2 covers 15 bases. The germline V gene has CDR1 SGHAT and CDR2 FQNNGV. V shed 4 bases and J 5 bases; nucleotides not matched to a gene: 2. There are 16 residues in the CDR3.

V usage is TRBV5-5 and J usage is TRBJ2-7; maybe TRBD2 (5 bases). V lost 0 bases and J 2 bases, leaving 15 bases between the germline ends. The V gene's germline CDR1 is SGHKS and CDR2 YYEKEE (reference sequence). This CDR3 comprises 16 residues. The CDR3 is CASSLAGGPNTYEQYF. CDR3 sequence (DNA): TGTGCCAGCAGCTTGGCCGGAGGTCCCAACACCTACGAGCAGTACTTC.

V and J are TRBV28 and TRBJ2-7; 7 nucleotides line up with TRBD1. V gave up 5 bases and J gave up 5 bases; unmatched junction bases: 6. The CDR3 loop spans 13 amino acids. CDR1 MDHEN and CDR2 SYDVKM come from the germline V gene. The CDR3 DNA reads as TGTGCCAGCAGTCAGACAGGGTTCAACGAGCAGTACTTC. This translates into CASSQTGFNEQYF. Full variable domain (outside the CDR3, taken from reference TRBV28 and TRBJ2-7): DVKVTQSSRYLVKRTGEKVFLECVQDMDHENMFWYRQDPGLGLRLIYFSYDVKMKEKGDIPEGYSVSREKKERFSLILESASTNQTSMYLCASSQTGFNEQYFGPGTRLTVT.